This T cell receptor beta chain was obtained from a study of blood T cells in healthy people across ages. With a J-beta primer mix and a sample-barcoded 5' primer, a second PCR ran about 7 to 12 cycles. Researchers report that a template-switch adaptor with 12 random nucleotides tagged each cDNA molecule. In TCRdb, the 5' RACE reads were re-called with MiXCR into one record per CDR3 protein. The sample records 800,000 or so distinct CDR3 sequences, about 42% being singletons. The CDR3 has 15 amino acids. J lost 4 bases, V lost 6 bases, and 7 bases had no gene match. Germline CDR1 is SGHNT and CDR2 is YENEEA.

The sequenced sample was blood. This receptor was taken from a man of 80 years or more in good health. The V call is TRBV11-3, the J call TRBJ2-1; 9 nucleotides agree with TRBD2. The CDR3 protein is CASSWASGAYNEQFF. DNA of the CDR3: TGTGCCAGCAGTTGGGCTAGCGGGGCGTACAATGAGCAGTTCTTC.